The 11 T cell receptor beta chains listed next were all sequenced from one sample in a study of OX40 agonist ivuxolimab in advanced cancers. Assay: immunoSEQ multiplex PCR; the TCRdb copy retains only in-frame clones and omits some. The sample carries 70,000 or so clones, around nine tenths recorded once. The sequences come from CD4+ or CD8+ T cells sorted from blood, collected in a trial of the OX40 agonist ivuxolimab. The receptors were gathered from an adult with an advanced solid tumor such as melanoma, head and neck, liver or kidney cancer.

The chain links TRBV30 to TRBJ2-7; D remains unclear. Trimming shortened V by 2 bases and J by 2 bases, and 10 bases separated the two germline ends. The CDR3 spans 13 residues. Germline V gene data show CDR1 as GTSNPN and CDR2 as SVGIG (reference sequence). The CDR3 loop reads CAWSKGHAYEQYF. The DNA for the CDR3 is TGTGCCTGGAGTAAGGGCCATGCCTACGAGCAGTACTTC.

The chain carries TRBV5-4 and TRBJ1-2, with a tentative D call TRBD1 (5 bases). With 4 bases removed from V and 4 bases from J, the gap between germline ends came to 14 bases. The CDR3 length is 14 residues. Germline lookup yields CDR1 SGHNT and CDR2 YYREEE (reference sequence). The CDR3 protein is CASSTNQGAYGYTF. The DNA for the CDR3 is TGTGCCAGCAGCACAAATCAGGGAGCCTATGGCTACACCTTC.

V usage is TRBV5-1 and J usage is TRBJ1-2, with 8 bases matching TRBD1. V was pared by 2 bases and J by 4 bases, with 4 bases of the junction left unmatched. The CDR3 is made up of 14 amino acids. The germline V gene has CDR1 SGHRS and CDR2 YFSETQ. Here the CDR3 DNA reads TGCGCCAGCAGCTTAACAGGGGGAGGCTATGGCTACACCTTC. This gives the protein CASSLTGGGYGYTF.

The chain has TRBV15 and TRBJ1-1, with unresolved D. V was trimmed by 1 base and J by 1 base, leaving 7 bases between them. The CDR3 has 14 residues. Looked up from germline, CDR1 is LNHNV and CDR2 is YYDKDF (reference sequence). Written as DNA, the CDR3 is TGTGCCACCAGCAGAGGGACGGGGAACACTGAAGCTTTCTTT. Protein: CATSRGTGNTEAFF.

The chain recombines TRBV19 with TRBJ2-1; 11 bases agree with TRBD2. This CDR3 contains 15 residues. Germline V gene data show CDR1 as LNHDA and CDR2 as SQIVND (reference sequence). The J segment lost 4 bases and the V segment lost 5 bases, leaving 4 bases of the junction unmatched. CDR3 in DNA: TGTGCCAGTAGTTCCGGGACTAGCGGTTACAATGAGCAGTTCTTC. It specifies CASSSGTSGYNEQFF.

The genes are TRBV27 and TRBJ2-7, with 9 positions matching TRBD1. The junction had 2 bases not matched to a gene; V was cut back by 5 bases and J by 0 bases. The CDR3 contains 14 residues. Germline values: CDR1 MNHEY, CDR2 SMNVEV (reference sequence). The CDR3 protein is CASSATGGSYEQYF. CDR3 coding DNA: TGTGCCAGCAGTGCGACAGGGGGCTCCTACGAGCAGTACTTC.

This chain's CDR3 is CASRKTPMNSYEQYF. CDR3 coding DNA: TGTGCCAGCAGAAAAACACCAATGAACTCCTACGAGCAGTACTTC. The rearrangement joins TRBV6-5 to TRBJ2-7; D gene unclear. Per germline, CDR1 MNHEY and CDR2 SVGAGI. The CDR3 runs 15 residues. Trimming cost V 6 bases and J 0 bases, with 15 bases left between them.

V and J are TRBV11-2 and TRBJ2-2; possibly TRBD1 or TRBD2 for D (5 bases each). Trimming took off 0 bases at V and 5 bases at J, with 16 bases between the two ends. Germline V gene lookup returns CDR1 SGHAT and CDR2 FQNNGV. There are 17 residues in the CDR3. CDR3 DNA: TGTGCCAGCAGCTTAGATTATTCGGGTTGGGGGACCGGGGAGCTGTTTTTT. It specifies CASSLDYSGWGTGELFF.

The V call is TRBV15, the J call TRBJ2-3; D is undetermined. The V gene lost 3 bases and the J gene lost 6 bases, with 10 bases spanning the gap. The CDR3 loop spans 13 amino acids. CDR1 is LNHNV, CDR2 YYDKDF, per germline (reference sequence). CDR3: CATSSQPSDTQYF. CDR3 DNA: TGTGCCACCAGCAGCCAGCCTTCGGATACGCAGTATTTT.

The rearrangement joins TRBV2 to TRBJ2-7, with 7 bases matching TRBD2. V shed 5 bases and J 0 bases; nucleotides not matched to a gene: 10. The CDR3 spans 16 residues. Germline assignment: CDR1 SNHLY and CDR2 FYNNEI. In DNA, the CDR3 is TGTGCCAGCAGTTCCCTGACTAGCCTAAACTCCTACGAGCAGTACTTC. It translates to CASSSLTSLNSYEQYF.

The CDR3 protein is CASTVSGREGEQYF. CDR3 coding DNA: TGTGCCAGCACCGTCTCGGGGAGGGAAGGCGAGCAGTACTTC. The chain combines TRBV28 with TRBJ2-7, with TRBD2 identical over 7 bases. The CDR3 length is 14 residues. Germline V gene sequence: CDR1 MDHEN, CDR2 SYDVKM. The V gene end was trimmed by 7 bases and the J gene end by 6 bases; junction bases not matched to a gene: 12.